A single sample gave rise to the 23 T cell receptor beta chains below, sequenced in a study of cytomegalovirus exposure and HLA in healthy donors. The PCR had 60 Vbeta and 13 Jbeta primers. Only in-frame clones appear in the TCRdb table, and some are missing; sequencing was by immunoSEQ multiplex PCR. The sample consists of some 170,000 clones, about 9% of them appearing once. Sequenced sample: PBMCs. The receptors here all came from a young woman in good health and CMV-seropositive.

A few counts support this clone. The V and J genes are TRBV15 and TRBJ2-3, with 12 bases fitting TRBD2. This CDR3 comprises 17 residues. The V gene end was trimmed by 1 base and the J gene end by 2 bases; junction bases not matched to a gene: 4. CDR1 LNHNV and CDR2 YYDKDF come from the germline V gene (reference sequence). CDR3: CATSRVRTSGTTDTQYF. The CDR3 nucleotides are TGTGCCACCAGCAGAGTCCGGACTAGCGGGACCACAGATACGCAGTATTTT.

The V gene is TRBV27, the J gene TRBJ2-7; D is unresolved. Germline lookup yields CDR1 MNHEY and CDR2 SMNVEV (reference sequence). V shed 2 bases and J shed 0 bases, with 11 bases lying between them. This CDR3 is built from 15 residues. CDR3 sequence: CASSLGGGRSYEQYF. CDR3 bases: TGTGCCAGCAGTTTAGGTGGCGGCCGCTCCTACGAGCAGTACTTC.

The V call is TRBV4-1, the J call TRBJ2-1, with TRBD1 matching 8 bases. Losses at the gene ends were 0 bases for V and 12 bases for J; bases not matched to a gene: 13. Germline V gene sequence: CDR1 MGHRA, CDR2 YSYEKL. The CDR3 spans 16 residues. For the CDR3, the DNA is TGCGCCAGCAGCCAAGAGGGGACAGGTCTGAATCGGGGGCAGTTCTTC. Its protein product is CASSQEGTGLNRGQFF.

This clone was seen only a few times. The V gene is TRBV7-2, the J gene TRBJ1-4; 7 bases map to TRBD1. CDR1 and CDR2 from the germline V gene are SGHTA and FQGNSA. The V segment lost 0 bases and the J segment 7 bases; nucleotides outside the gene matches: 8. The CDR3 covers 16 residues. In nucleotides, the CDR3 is TGTGCCAGCAGCTTAGCGCTGGGACAGTTGGCTGAAAAACTGTTTTTT. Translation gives CASSLALGQLAEKLFF.

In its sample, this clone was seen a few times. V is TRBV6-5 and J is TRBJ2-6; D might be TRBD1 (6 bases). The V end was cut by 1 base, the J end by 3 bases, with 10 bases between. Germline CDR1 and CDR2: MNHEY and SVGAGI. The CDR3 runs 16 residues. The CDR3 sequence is CASSYWTAYGANVLTF. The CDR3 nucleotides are TGTGCCAGCAGTTACTGGACAGCTTATGGGGCCAACGTCCTGACTTTC.

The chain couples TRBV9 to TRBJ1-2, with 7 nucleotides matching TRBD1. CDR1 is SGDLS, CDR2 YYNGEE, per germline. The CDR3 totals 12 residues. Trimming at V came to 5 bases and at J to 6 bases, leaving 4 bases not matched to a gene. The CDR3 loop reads CASSRDSNGYTF. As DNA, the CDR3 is TGTGCCAGCAGTCGGGACAGTAATGGCTACACCTTC.

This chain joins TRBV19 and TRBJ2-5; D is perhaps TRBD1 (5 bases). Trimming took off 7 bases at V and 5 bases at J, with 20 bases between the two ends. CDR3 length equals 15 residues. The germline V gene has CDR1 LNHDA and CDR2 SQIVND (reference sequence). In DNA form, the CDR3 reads TGTGCCAGTAACGGACGGTGGGGCTCAGGGGAGACCCAGTACTTC. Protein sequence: CASNGRWGSGETQYF.

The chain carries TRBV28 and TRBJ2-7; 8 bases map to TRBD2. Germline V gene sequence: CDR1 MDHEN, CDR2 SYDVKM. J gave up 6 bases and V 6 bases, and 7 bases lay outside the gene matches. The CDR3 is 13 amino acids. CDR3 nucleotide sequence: TGTGCCAGCAGAGACCAGGCGGGAGGCGAGCAGTACTTC. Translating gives CASRDQAGGEQYF.

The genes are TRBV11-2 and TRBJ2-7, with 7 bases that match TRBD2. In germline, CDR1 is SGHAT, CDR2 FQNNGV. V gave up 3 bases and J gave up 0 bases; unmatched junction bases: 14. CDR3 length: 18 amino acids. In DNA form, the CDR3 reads TGTGCCAGCAGCTTGACTCCCTTTGATAGCGGGTTCTCCTACGAGCAGTACTTC. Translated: CASSLTPFDSGFSYEQYF.

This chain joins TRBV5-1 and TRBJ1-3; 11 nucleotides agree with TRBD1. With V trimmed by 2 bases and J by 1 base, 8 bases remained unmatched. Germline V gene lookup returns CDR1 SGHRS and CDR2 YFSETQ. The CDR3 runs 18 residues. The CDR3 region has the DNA TGCGCCAGCAGCTTAGGACAGGGGGCCCCTTTATCTGGAAACACCATATATTTT. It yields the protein CASSLGQGAPLSGNTIYF.

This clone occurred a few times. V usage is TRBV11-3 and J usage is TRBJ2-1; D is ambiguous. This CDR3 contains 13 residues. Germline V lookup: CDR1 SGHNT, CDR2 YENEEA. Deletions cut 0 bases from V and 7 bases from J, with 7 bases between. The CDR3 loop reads CASSLDTGNEQFF. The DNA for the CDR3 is TGTGCCAGCAGCTTAGATACGGGTAATGAGCAGTTCTTC.

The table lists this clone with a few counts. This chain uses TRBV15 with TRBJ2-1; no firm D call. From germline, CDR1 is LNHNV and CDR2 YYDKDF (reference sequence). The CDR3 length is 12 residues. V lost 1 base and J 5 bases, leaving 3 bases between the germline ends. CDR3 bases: TGTGCCACCAGCAGAGCTCACAATGAGCAGTTCTTC. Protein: CATSRAHNEQFF.

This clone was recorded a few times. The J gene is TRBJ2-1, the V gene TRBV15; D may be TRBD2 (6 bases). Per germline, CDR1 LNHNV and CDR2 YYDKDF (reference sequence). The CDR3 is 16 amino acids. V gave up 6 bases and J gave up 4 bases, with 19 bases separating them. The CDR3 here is CATRIGRRDPYNEQFF. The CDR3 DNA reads TGTGCCACCAGAATAGGGAGGAGGGACCCTTACAATGAGCAGTTCTTC.

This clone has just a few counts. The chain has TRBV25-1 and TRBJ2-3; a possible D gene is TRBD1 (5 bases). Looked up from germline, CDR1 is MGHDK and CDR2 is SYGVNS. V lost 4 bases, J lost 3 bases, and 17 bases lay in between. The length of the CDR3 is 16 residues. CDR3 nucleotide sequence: TGTGCCAGCAGTGGCGTAGAAGGGGTAGTAACAGATACGCAGTATTTT. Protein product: CASSGVEGVVTDTQYF.

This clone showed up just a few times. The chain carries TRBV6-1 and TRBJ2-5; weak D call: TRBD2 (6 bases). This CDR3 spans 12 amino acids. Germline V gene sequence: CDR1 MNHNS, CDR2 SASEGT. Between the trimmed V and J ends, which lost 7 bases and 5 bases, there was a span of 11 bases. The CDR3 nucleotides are TGTGCCAGCAACGGGAGATTTGAGACCCAGTACTTC. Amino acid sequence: CASNGRFETQYF.

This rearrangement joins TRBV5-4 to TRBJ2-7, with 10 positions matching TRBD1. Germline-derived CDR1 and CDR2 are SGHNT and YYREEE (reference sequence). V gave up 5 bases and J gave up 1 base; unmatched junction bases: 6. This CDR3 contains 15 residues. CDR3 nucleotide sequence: TGTGCCAGCAGGCCGGACAGGGGGGTTTCCTACGAGCAGTACTTC. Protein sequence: CASRPDRGVSYEQYF. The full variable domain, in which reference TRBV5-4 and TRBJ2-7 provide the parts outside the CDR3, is ETGVTQSPTHLIKTRGQQVTLRCSSQSGHNTVSWYQQALGQGPQFIFQYYREEENGRGNFPPRFSGLQFPNYSSELNVNALELDDSALYLCASRPDRGVSYEQYFGPGTRLTVT.

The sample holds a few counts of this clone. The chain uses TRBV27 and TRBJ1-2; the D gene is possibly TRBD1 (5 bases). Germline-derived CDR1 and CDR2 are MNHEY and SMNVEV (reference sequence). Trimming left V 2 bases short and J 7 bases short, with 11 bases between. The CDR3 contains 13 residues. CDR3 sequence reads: CASSLLPGGGYTF. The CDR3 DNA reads TGTGCCAGCAGTTTACTCCCCGGGGGTGGCTACACCTTC.

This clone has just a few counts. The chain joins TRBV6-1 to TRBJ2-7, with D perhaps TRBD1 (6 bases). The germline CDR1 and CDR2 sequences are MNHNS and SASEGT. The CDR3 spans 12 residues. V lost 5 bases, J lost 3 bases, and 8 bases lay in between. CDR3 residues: CASSTQGYEQYF. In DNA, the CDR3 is TGTGCCAGCAGTACACAGGGCTACGAGCAGTACTTC.

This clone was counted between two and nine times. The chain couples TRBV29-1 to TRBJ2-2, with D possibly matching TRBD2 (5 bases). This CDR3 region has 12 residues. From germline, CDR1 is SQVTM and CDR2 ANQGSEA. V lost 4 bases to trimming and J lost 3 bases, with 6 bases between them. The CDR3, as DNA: TGCAGCGTTGGAGCGGACACCGGGGAGCTGTTTTTT. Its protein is CSVGADTGELFF.

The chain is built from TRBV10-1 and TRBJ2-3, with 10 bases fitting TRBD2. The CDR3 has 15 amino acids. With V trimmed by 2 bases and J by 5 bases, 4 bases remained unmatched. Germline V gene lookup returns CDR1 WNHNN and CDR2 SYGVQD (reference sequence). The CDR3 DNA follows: TGCGCCAGCAGTGAGGGACTAGCGGAGAAAGATACGCAGTATTTT. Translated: CASSEGLAEKDTQYF.

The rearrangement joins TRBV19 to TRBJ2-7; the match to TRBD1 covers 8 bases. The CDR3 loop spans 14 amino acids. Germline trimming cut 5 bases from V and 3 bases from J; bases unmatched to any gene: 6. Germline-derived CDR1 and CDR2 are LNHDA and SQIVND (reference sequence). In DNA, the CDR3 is TGTGCCAGTAGTTTCGGGACAGGACACTACGAGCAGTACTTC. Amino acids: CASSFGTGHYEQYF.

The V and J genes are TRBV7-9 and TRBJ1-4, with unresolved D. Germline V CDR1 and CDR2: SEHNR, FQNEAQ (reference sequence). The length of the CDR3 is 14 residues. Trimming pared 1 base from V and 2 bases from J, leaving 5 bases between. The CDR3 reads CASSLGLTNEKLFF. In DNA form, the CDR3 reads TGTGCCAGCAGCTTAGGGCTGACTAATGAAAAACTGTTTTTT.

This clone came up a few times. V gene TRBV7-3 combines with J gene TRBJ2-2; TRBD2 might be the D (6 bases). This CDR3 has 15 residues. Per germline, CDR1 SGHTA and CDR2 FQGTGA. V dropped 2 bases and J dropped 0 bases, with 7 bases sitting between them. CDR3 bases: TGTGCCAGCAGCTTATCGGGAGCGAACACCGGGGAGCTGTTTTTT. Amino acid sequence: CASSLSGANTGELFF.